Included here is one TCR beta chain sequence, with context. The entry originates in a study of technical replicates of blood from several donors. TCRdb's table, derived via immunoSEQ multiplex PCR, lists solely in-frame clones and lacks some. The table has 59,000 or so clones, about 94% seen once; the top ten hold approximately 4%. The length of the CDR3 is 15 residues. Germline trimming cut 2 bases from V and 2 bases from J; bases unmatched to any gene: 6. CDR1 MNHEY and CDR2 SVGAGI come from the germline V gene. The chain recombines TRBV6-5 with TRBJ2-7; TRBD2 matches 7 bases. The specimen was PBMCs. This receptor was obtained from a human donor in good health. Some clones in this sample may be carry-over from other donors' samples. DNA of the CDR3: TGTGCCAGCAGTTACGAGTCTAGCGGTACCTACGAGCAGTACTTC. The encoded protein is CASSYESSGTYEQYF.